These 8 T cell receptor beta chains were sequenced from one sample in a study of PD-L1 blockade in urothelial cancer. Assay used: immunoSEQ multiplex PCR; TCRdb lists only in-frame clones, some missing. The table includes roughly 110,000 clones, roughly 90% detected once. Regarding time point: peripheral blood 6 weeks after treatment start. Source: PBMCs, taken around atezolizumab (anti-PD-L1) treatment. These receptors were obtained from a man in his fifties or sixties with urothelial cancer.

The V and J genes are TRBV28 and TRBJ1-4, with 10 positions matching TRBD1. Germline-derived CDR1 and CDR2 are MDHEN and SYDVKM. J was trimmed by 8 bases and V by 9 bases; bases with no gene match: 12. The CDR3 runs 15 residues. The DNA for the CDR3 is TGTGCCAGTAAGAAACCGGGACAGGGGACCGAAAAACTGTTTTTT. It yields the protein CASKKPGQGTEKLFF.

This clone was counted only a few times. The V gene is TRBV2, the J gene TRBJ1-6; D might be TRBD1 (6 bases). Germline V lookup: CDR1 SNHLY, CDR2 FYNNEI. V shed 7 bases and J shed 5 bases, with 15 bases lying between them. The CDR3 runs to 15 residues. In nucleotides, the CDR3 is TGTGCCAGCACCCTACAGGGCCAGGATAATTCACCCCTCCACTTT. Residues: CASTLQGQDNSPLHF.

The V and J genes are TRBV15 and TRBJ1-3; D gene ambiguous. This CDR3 region has 13 residues. Between the trimmed V and J ends, which lost 1 base and 4 bases, there was a span of 5 bases. Germline V gene data show CDR1 as LNHNV and CDR2 as YYDKDF (reference sequence). The CDR3 loop reads CATSRAVGNTIYF. CDR3 nucleotides: TGTGCCACCAGCAGAGCGGTAGGAAACACCATATATTTT.

This chain uses TRBV4-1 with TRBJ2-1, with 9 bases matching TRBD2. Looked up from germline, CDR1 is MGHRA and CDR2 is YSYEKL. The length of the CDR3 is 14 residues. V shed 3 bases and J 9 bases; nucleotides not matched to a gene: 6. CDR3 residues: CASSQAGGPGEQFF. The CDR3 DNA reads as TGCGCCAGCAGCCAGGCGGGAGGGCCGGGTGAGCAGTTCTTC.

The V and J genes are TRBV10-3 and TRBJ1-3, with a weak D call TRBD1 (5 bases). The CDR3 spans 13 residues. The V end lost 4 bases, the J end lost 7 bases, and 11 bases lay between the germline ends. Germline-derived CDR1 and CDR2 are ENHRY and SYGVKD. CDR3 in DNA: TGTGCCATCAGTGGCAGTGGGGGGAACACCATATATTTT. Encoded protein: CAISGSGGNTIYF.

The V call is TRBV29-1, the J call TRBJ1-1; a weak D match, TRBD1 (5 bases). The CDR3 has 12 amino acids. Germline assignment: CDR1 SQVTM and CDR2 ANQGSEA. V was trimmed by 7 bases and J by 0 bases, leaving 9 bases between them. CDR3 amino acids: CSARQMNTEAFF. In DNA form, the CDR3 reads TGCAGCGCCCGACAGATGAACACTGAAGCTTTCTTT. Full variable domain (outside the CDR3, taken from reference TRBV29-1 and TRBJ1-1): SAVISQKPSRDICQRGTSLTIQCQVDSQVTMMFWYRQQPGQSLTLIATANQGSEATYESGFVIDKFPISRPNLTFSTLTVSNMSPEDSSIYLCSARQMNTEAFFGQGTRLTVV.

CDR3 sequence (DNA): TGTGCCAGCAGCCAAAGCCCGTCCACCGGACAGCGTACCGGCTCTGGGGCCAACGTCCTGACTTTC. This codes for CASSQSPSTGQRTGSGANVLTF. The chain uses TRBV4-2 and TRBJ2-6; a weak D match, TRBD1 (6 bases). V dropped 2 bases and J dropped 0 bases, with 26 bases sitting between them. Germline CDR1 is LGHNA and CDR2 is YNFKEQ. CDR3 length: 22 amino acids.

V gene TRBV2 combines with J gene TRBJ2-1, with 8 bases lining up with TRBD2. Germline-derived CDR1 and CDR2 are SNHLY and FYNNEI. CDR3 size: 13 residues. V trimming: 9 bases; J trimming: 3 bases; junction bases outside the gene matches: 4. Written as DNA, the CDR3 is TGTGCCAGATTTAGCGGGAACTACAATGAGCAGTTCTTC. It yields the protein CARFSGNYNEQFF. The full variable domain, in which reference TRBV2 and TRBJ2-1 provide the parts outside the CDR3, is EPEVTQTPSHQVTQMGQEVILRCVPISNHLYFYWYRQILGQKVEFLVSFYNNEISEKSEIFDDQFSVERPDGSNFTLKIRSTKLEDSAMYFCARFSGNYNEQFFGPGTRLTVL.